Included here is one T cell receptor beta chain sequence, with context. This sample was taken from a study of blood T cell repertoires in COVID-19. Overall study context: From the United States, Italy and Spain came samples of acute and convalescent COVID-19. T cells, B-cell-depleted T cells, or PBMCs provided the cDNA or gDNA that served as material.

The CDR3 contains 15 residues. The V and J ends lost 0 bases and 5 bases, in that order; junction bases with no gene match: 6. CDR1 SGHRS and CDR2 YFSETQ come from the germline V gene. How the authors handled the data: The assay estimated nucleated cells by amplifying reference gene primers. Sequenced by immunoSEQ multiplex PCR; TCRdb stores in-frame clones only, minus some. The D gene and trimming were derived from the DNA, and the V and J assignments and clone size from that table. Here the sample spans about 310,000 clones, roughly 84% being singletons. The sample taken for sequencing was peripheral blood. J is TRBJ2-7 and V is TRBV5-1; 9 bases align to TRBD1. This sequence was found in a man over 45 with active or convalescent COVID-19. The CDR3, as DNA: TGCGCCAGCAGCTTGGTGGAACAGGGGGCCAACGAGCAGTACTTC. It encodes CASSLVEQGANEQYF.